This T cell receptor (beta chain) was observed in a study of blood T cell repertoires in COVID-19. Study overall: The United States, Italy and Spain supplied acute and convalescent COVID-19 samples.

The repertoire was sequenced with immunoSEQ multiplex PCR; TCRdb's copy has only in-frame clones and lacks some. The sample contains approximately 250,000 clones, around 93% of which appear only once. Enrolled through a virtual design, the participants were between 18 and 89 years of age and came from around 25 US areas. All exposed participants met a person with COVID-19 within 2 weeks before entering the study. The origin of this receptor is a man aged 35 to 55 who had been exposed to COVID-19. The source material was PBMCs or T cells enriched from blood (not recorded which).

The chain's CDR3 is CASSAPLQGSGNTIYF. The CDR3 coding sequence is TGTGCCAGCAGCGCCCCACTACAGGGATCTGGAAACACCATATATTTT. The V gene is TRBV9, the J gene TRBJ1-3; weak D call: TRBD1 (6 bases). This CDR3 region has 16 residues. The germline CDR1 and CDR2 sequences are SGDLS and YYNGEE. V lost 3 bases and J lost 1, with 14 bases in between. Based on the CDR3 plus reference TRBV9 and TRBJ1-3, the full variable domain is DSGVTQTPKHLITATGQRVTLRCSPRSGDLSVYWYQQSLDQGLQFLIQYYNGEERAKGNILERFSAQQFPDLHSELNLSSLELGDSALYFCASSAPLQGSGNTIYFGEGSWLTVV.